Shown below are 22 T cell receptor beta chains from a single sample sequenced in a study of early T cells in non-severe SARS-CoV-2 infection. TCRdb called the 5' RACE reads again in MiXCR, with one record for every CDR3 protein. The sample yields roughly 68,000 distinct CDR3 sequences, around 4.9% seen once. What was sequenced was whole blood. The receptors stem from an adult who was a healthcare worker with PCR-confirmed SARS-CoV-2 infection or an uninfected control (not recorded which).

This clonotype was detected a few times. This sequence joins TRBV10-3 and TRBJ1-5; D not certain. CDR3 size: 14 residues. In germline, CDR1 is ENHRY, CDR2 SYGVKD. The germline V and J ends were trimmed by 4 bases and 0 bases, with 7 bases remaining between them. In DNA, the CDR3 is TGTGCCATCAGTGTTGGTATTAGCAATCAGCCCCAGCATTTT. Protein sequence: CAISVGISNQPQHF.

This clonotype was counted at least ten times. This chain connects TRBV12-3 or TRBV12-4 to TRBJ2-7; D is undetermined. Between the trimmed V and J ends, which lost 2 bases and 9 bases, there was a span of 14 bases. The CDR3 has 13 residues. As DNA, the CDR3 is TGTGCCAGCAGTTTAAGTGAGTCGGGCGGGCAGTACTTC. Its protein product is CASSLSESGGQYF.

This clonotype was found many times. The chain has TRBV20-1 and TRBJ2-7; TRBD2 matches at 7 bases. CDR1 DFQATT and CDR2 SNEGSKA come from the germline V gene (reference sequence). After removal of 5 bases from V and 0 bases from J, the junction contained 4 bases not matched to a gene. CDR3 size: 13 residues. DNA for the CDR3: TGCAGTGCTGACGGGGGGAGCTCCTACGAGCAGTACTTC. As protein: CSADGGSSYEQYF.

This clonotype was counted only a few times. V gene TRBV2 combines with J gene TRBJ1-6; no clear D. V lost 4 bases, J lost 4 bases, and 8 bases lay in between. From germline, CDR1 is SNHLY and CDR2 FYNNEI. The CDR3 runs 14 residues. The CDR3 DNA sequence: TGTGCCAGCAGTGCTGGGGTGTATAATTCACCCCTCCACTTT. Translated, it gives CASSAGVYNSPLHF.

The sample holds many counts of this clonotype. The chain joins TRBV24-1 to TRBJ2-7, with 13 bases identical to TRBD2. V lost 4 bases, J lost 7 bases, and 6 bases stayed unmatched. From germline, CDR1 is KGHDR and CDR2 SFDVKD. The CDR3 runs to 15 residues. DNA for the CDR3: TGTGCCACCAGTGACGGGGGACTAGCGGGGATAGAGCAGTACTTC. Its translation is CATSDGGLAGIEQYF.

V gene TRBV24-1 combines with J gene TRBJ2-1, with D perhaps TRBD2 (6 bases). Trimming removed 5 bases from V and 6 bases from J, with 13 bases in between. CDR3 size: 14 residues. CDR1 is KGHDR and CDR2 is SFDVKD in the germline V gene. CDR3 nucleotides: TGTGCCACCAGTGCGGGAGACCCGGGCAATGAGCAGTTCTTC. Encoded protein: CATSAGDPGNEQFF.

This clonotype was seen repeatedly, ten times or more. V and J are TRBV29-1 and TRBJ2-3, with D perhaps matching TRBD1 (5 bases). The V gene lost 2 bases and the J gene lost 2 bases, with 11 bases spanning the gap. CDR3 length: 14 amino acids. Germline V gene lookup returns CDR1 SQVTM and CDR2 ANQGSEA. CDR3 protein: CSVEQGIITDTQYF. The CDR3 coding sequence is TGCAGCGTTGAACAGGGAATTATCACAGATACGCAGTATTTT.

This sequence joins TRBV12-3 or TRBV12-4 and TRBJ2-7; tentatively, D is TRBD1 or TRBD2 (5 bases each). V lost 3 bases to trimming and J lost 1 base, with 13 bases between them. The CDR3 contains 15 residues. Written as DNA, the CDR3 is TGTGCCAGCAGTTTCTCCGGGGCCGCTTCCTACGAGCAGTACTTC. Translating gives CASSFSGAASYEQYF.

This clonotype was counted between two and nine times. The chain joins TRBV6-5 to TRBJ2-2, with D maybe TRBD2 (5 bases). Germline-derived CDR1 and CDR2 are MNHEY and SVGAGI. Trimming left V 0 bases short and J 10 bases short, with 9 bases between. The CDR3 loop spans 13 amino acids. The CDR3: CASSYSSGMELFF. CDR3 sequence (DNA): TGTGCCAGCAGTTACTCATCGGGAATGGAGCTGTTTTTT.

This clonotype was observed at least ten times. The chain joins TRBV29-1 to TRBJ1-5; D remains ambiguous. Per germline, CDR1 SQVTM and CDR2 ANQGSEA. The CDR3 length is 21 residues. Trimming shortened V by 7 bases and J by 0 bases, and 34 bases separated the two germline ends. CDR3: CSEAGSSFLGPLSYSNQPQHF. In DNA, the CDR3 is TGCAGCGAGGCCGGGTCCTCTTTCCTTGGGCCTTTGTCGTATAGCAATCAGCCCCAGCATTTT. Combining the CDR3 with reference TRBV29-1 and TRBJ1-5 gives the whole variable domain SAVISQKPSRDICQRGTSLTIQCQVDSQVTMMFWYRQQPGQSLTLIATANQGSEATYESGFVIDKFPISRPNLTFSTLTVSNMSPEDSSIYLCSEAGSSFLGPLSYSNQPQHFGDGTRLSIL.

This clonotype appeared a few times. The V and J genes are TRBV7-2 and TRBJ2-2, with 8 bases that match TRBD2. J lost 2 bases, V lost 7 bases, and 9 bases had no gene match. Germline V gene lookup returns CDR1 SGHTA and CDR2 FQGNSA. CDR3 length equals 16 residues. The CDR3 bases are TGTGCCAGCACCGTCGCGGGGGGTACTAACACCGGGGAGCTGTTTTTT. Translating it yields CASTVAGGTNTGELFF.

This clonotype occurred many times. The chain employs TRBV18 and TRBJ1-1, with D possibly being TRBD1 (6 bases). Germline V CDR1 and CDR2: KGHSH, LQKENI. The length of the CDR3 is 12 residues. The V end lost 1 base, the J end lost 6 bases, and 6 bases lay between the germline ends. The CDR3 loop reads CASSPRTAEAFF. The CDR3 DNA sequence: TGTGCCAGCTCACCACGGACAGCTGAAGCTTTCTTT. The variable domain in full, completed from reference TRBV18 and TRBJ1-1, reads NAGVMQNPRHLVRRRGQEARLRCSPMKGHSHVYWYRQLPEEGLKFMVYLQKENIIDESGMPKERFSAEFPKEGPSILRIQQVVRGDSAAYFCASSPRTAEAFFGQGTRLTVV.

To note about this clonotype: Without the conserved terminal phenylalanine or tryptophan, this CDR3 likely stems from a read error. The CDR3 nucleotides are TGTGCCAGCAGCCCCCGCATGAGGGGGGGAAATGAGCAGTTCTTG. It yields the protein CASSPRMRGGNEQFL. The chain joins TRBV9 to TRBJ2-1; D might be TRBD2 (7 bases). The V gene lost 4 bases and the J gene lost 7 bases, with 18 bases spanning the gap. Germline V gene lookup returns CDR1 SGDLS and CDR2 YYNGEE. The CDR3 runs to 15 residues.

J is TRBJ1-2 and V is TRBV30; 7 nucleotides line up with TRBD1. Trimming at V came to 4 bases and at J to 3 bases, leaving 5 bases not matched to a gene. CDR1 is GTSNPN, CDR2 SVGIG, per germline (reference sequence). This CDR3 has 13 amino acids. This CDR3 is CAWIPGGDYGYTF. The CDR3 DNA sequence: TGTGCCTGGATTCCAGGGGGGGACTATGGCTACACCTTC.

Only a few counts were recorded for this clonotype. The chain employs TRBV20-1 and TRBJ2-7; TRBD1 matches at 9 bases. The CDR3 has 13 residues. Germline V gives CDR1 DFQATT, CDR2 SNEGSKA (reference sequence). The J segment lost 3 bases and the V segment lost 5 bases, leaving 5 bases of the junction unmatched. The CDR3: CSAPSDRGYEQYF. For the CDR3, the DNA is TGCAGTGCTCCGTCGGACAGGGGCTACGAGCAGTACTTC.

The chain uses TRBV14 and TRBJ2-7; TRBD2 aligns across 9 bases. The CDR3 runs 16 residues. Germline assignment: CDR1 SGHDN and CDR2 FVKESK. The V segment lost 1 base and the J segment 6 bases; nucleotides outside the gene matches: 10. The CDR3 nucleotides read TGTGCCAGCAGCCAAGGATATTCTAGCGGGGAATCCGAGCAGTACTTC. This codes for CASSQGYSSGESEQYF.

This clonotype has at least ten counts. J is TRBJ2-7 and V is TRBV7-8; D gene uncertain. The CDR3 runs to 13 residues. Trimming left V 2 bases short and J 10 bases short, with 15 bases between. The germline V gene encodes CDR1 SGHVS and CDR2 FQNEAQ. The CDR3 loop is CASSLFLNQNQYF. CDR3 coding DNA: TGTGCCAGCAGCTTATTCCTCAACCAGAACCAGTACTTC.

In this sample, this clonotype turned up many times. The CDR3 reads CASSLRGDDQPQHF. The CDR3 bases are TGCGCCAGCAGCTTGAGAGGGGACGATCAGCCCCAGCATTTT. V gene TRBV5-1 combines with J gene TRBJ1-5; D is possibly TRBD1 (5 bases). The CDR3 has 14 amino acids. V was pared by 1 base and J by 5 bases, with 10 bases between. Germline V gene lookup returns CDR1 SGHRS and CDR2 YFSETQ.

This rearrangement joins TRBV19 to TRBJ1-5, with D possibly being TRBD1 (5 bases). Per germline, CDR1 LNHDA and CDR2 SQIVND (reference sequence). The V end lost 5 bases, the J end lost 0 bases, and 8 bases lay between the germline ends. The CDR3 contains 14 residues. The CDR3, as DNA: TGTGCCAGTAGTGAGACAGTTAGCAATCAGCCCCAGCATTTT. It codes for CASSETVSNQPQHF.

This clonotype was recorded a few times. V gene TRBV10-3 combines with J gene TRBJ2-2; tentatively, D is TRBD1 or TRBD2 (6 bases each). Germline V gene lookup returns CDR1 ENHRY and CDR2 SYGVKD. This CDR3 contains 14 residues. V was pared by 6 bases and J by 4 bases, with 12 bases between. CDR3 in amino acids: CAIRGARGTGELFF. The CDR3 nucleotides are TGTGCCATCAGGGGGGCGCGGGGCACCGGGGAGCTGTTTTTT.

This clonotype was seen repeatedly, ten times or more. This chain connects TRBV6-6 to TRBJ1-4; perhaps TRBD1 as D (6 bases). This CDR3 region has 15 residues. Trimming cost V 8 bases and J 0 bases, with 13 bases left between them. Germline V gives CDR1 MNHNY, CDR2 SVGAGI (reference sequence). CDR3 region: CASWDTTSTNEKLFF. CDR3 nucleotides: TGTGCCAGCTGGGACACCACCTCAACTAATGAAAAACTGTTTTTT.

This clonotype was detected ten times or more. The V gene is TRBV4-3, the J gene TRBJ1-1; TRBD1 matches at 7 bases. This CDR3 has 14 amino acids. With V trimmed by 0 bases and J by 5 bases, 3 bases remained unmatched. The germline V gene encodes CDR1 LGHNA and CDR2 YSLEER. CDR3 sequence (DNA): TGCGCCAGCAGCCAAGACAGGGGGAAAACTGAAGCTTTCTTT. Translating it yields CASSQDRGKTEAFF.